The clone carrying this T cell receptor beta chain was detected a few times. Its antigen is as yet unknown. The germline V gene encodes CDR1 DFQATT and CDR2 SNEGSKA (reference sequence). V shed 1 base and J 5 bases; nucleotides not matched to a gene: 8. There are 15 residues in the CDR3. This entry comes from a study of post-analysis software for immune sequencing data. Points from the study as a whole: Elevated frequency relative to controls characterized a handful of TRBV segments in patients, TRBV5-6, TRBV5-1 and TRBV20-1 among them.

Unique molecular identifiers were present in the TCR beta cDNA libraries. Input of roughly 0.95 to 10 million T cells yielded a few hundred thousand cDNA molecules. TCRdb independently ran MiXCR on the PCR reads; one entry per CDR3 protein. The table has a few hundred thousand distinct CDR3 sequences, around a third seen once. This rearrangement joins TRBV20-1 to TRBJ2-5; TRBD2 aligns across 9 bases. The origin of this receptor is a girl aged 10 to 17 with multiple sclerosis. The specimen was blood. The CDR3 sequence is CSARVPGTSLETQYF. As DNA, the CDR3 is TGCAGTGCTAGAGTTCCTGGGACTAGCCTGGAGACCCAGTACTTC.